Listed below are T cell receptor beta chains from one sample, sequenced in a study of shared clonotypes between healthy human individuals. Method: immunoSEQ multiplex PCR; TCRdb's copy keeps in-frame clones and lacks some. The sample yields some 350,000 clones, roughly 70% seen once. Specimen: memory CD4+ T cells sorted from blood. These receptors originate from a man in his thirties or forties in good health. The CDR3 runs from the conserved cysteine through the conserved F or W. A D gene is named only where the DNA matches it firmly. Rows may omit the clone size; those that give it use once, few, many or a size class.

CDR3 DNA	CDR3 protein	D gene	CDR3 length	V gene	J gene	clone size
TGTGCCAGCAGCCGCAGCCTAAACGTGGATCAGCCCCAGCATTTT	CASSRSLNVDQPQHF	.	15	TRBV5-6	TRBJ1-5	.
TGTGCCAGCAGCTTAGTTGGCGGGAGGGTCTCCTACGAGCAGTACTTC	CASSLVGGRVSYEQYF	TRBD2	16	TRBV7-2	TRBJ2-7	few
TGTGCCAGCAGCTTGGATCGCAGGGACTATCAGCCCCAGCATTTT	CASSLDRRDYQPQHF	.	15	TRBV7-2	TRBJ1-5	.
TGTGCCAGCAGGGCTGGGGCCAACGTCCTGACTTTC	CASRAGANVLTF	.	12	TRBV28	TRBJ2-6	.
TGCAGCGTTGACGGGGTGCAGCGAGAGACCCAGTACTTC	CSVDGVQRETQYF	.	13	TRBV29-1	TRBJ2-5	.
TGTGCCAGCAGCTTCACCCAGGGGGCGAAGGAGCAGTACTTC	CASSFTQGAKEQYF	TRBD1	14	TRBV7-2	TRBJ2-7	once
TGTGCCAGCAGTTTACTCATGAACACTGAAGCTTTCTTT	CASSLLMNTEAFF	.	13	TRBV6-5	TRBJ1-1	.
TGTGCCACCAGCGGGGGACTAGCCAATGAGCAGTTCTTC	CATSGGLANEQFF	TRBD2	13	TRBV15	TRBJ2-1	.
TGCAGCGTTTATTCAGAGACTAGCTACAATGAGCAGTTCTTC	CSVYSETSYNEQFF	.	14	TRBV29-1	TRBJ2-1	.
TGTGCCACCAGCAAAGGGTCTCTCTCTGGAAACACCATATATTTT	CATSKGSLSGNTIYF	.	15	TRBV15	TRBJ1-3	.